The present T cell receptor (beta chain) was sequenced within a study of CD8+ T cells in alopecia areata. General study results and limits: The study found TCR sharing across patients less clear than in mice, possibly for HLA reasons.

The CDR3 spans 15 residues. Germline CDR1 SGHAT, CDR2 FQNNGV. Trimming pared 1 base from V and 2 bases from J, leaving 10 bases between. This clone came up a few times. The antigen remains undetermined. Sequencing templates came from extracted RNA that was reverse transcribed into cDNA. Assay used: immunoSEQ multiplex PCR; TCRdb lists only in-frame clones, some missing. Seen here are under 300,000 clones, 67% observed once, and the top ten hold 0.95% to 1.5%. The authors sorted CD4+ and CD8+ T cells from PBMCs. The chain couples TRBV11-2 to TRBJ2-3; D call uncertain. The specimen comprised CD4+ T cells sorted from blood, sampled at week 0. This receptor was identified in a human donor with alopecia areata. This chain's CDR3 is CASSLVSETTDTQYF. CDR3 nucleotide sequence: TGTGCCAGCAGCTTAGTTTCCGAGACCACAGATACGCAGTATTTT.